This entry concerns a single T cell receptor (beta chain). Both 60 Vbeta primers and 13 Jbeta primers went into the PCR. Profiling relied on immunoSEQ multiplex PCR, and the TCRdb table lists in-frame clones only, not all of them. This table holds around 120,000 clones, about four fifths found once. This sample was taken from a study of cytomegalovirus exposure and HLA in healthy donors. The CDR3 spans 14 residues. Germline V gene sequence: CDR1 SNHLY, CDR2 FYNNEI. The junction had 4 bases not matched to a gene; V was cut back by 2 bases and J by 5 bases. This chain links TRBV2 with TRBJ2-5; 8 bases align to TRBD2. The origin of this receptor is a female donor in good health and CMV-seropositive. Sample: PBMCs. The CDR3 loop reads CASSERGGRETQYF. CDR3 nucleotides: TGTGCCAGCAGTGAACGGGGGGGCAGGGAGACCCAGTACTTC.